The 16 T cell receptor beta chains below all came from one sample that was sequenced in a study of patients and donors after allogeneic stem cell transplantation. From the RT-PCR reads, TCRdb called clonotypes with MiXCR, one entry per CDR3 protein. The sample records approximately 20,000 distinct CDR3 sequences, around 5% being singletons. Material: blood, either unsorted or a sorted T cell fraction (not recorded which). These TCRs come from a human donor who was either an allogeneic HSCT recipient or a stem cell or donor lymphocyte infusion donor (not recorded which). It is not recorded whose cells these are; they may come from a transplant donor.

The V gene is TRBV7-9, the J gene TRBJ2-1; D is uncertain. The CDR3 consists of 12 residues. Germline-derived CDR1 and CDR2 are SEHNR and FQNEAQ (reference sequence). The V gene lost 4 bases and the J gene lost 9 bases, with 10 bases spanning the gap. CDR3 residues: CASSSDMAEQFF. The CDR3 DNA sequence: TGTGCCAGCAGCTCTGACATGGCTGAGCAGTTCTTC.

By share, this clonotype ranks as medium-sized (0.01 to 0.1%). The chain links TRBV20-1 to TRBJ2-7, with TRBD2 identical over 9 bases. V lost 3 bases to trimming and J lost 7 bases; unmatched junction nucleotides: 7. Germline-derived CDR1 and CDR2 are DFQATT and SNEGSKA (reference sequence). The CDR3 runs 13 residues. The CDR3 reads CSARGSGGQEQYF. The DNA of the CDR3 is TGCAGTGCTAGGGGGAGCGGGGGGCAGGAGCAGTACTTC.

V gene TRBV4-1 combines with J gene TRBJ1-1; maybe TRBD1 (5 bases). Trimming took 3 bases from V and 4 from J, leaving 21 bases between them. The CDR3 consists of 17 residues. Germline V gene sequence: CDR1 MGHRA, CDR2 YSYEKL. The CDR3: CASSHSASPGLSTEAFF. The CDR3 DNA follows: TGCGCCAGCAGCCACTCCGCGTCACCGGGACTTAGCACTGAAGCTTTCTTT.

Many counts were recorded for this clonotype. The chain employs TRBV7-9 and TRBJ1-1; D gene uncertain. This CDR3 contains 13 residues. V shed 3 bases and J shed 8 bases, with 13 bases lying between them. CDR1 SEHNR and CDR2 FQNEAQ come from the germline V gene (reference sequence). CDR3 amino acids: CASSLEGLSEAFF. In DNA, the CDR3 is TGTGCCAGCAGCTTGGAAGGACTCTCGGAAGCTTTCTTT.

The chain couples TRBV28 to TRBJ1-2; TRBD1 matches at 7 bases. The junction had 5 bases not matched to a gene; V was cut back by 7 bases and J by 6 bases. Germline CDR1 is MDHEN and CDR2 is SYDVKM. The CDR3 is 12 residues long. CDR3 bases: TGTGCCAGCACACGACAGGGAGATGGCTACACCTTC. Its protein product is CASTRQGDGYTF.

In its sample, this clonotype was seen many times. This chain links TRBV2 with TRBJ2-7; D is unclear. Trimming left V 2 bases short and J 2 bases short, with 4 bases between. The length of the CDR3 is 12 residues. Germline CDR1 reads SNHLY; CDR2 reads FYNNEI. CDR3 protein: CASSEQTYEQYF. The CDR3 DNA follows: TGTGCCAGCAGTGAACAGACCTACGAGCAGTACTTC.

This clonotype appeared many times. The CDR3, as DNA: TGCAGTGCTAGGTCGGGGGGACAGATCTACGAGCAGTACTTC. Protein product: CSARSGGQIYEQYF. V gene TRBV20-1 combines with J gene TRBJ2-7; D may correspond to TRBD1 or TRBD2 (7 bases each). CDR1 is DFQATT and CDR2 is SNEGSKA in the germline V gene (reference sequence). Trimming removed 3 bases from V and 3 bases from J, with 15 bases in between. The CDR3 totals 14 residues.

This clonotype came up many times. The gene calls are TRBV4-1 and TRBJ2-5, with 12 bases aligning to TRBD2. Germline loops: CDR1 MGHRA, CDR2 YSYEKL. The CDR3 is made up of 16 amino acids. Germline trimming cut 6 bases from V and 1 base from J; bases unmatched to any gene: 6. This CDR3 is CASSQTSGRLQETQYF. In DNA, the CDR3 is TGCGCCAGCAGTCAGACTAGCGGGAGACTCCAAGAGACCCAGTACTTC.

The chain recombines TRBV7-9 with TRBJ2-3; a possible D gene is TRBD1 (8 bases). The CDR3 totals 15 residues. Germline loops: CDR1 SEHNR, CDR2 FQNEAQ (reference sequence). V was pared by 1 base and J by 5 bases, with 13 bases between. The CDR3 coding sequence is TGTGCCAGCAGCTTAGGACAGGGGAGGGAAGATACGCAGTATTTT. Translation: CASSLGQGREDTQYF.

This clonotype was seen a few times. The rearrangement uses TRBV7-9 and TRBJ2-3; no clear D. V shed 6 bases and J shed 0 bases, with 16 bases lying between them. The CDR3 spans 16 residues. Germline CDR1 and CDR2: SEHNR and FQNEAQ (reference sequence). The DNA of the CDR3 is TGTGCCAGCAGTTACCACTTAAAGGGCAGCACAGATACGCAGTATTTT. Amino acid sequence: CASSYHLKGSTDTQYF.

This clonotype came up many times. This chain uses TRBV19 with TRBJ1-6; no clear D. There are 13 residues in the CDR3. The germline gives CDR1 LNHDA, CDR2 SQIVND (reference sequence). The V gene lost 6 bases and the J gene lost 6 bases, with 9 bases spanning the gap. CDR3 nucleotide sequence: TGTGCCAGTAGGGTAGGGCCTAATTCACCCCTCCACTTT. This translates into CASRVGPNSPLHF.

At least ten counts were recorded for this clonotype. The rearrangement uses TRBV11-2 and TRBJ2-6, with D hard to call. The CDR3 is made up of 14 amino acids. Trimming pared 5 bases from V and 1 base from J, leaving 6 bases between. Germline-derived CDR1 and CDR2 are SGHAT and FQNNGV. The CDR3 DNA reads TGTGCCAGCAGCGCCCGGTCTGGGGCCAACGTCCTGACTTTC. Protein sequence: CASSARSGANVLTF.

Worth noting for this clonotype: A much larger clone differs from this one at a single base, so this may be a read error. Here the CDR3 reads CASSYSGHNTEASF. For the CDR3, the DNA is TGTGCCAGCAGTTACTCGGGACACAACACTGAAGCTTCCTTT. V usage is TRBV6-5 and J usage is TRBJ1-1, with D possibly being TRBD1 (6 bases). The CDR3 covers 14 residues. The germline CDR1 and CDR2 sequences are MNHEY and SVGAGI.

This clonotype showed up many times. The chain carries TRBV28 and TRBJ1-4, with TRBD1 matching over 9 bases. The CDR3 is 16 amino acids. J was trimmed by 6 bases and V by 2 bases; bases with no gene match: 7. Germline values: CDR1 MDHEN, CDR2 SYDVKM. As DNA, the CDR3 is TGTGCCAGCAGTTTAATGGGACAGGGATTTTATGAAAAACTGTTTTTT. Translating it yields CASSLMGQGFYEKLFF.

The rearrangement links TRBV5-4 to TRBJ1-2, with no clear D. CDR1 SGHNT and CDR2 YYREEE come from the germline V gene (reference sequence). Trimming pared 1 base from V and 7 bases from J, leaving 14 bases between. This CDR3 region has 14 residues. CDR3 sequence reads: CASSLPVPNPGYTF. CDR3 DNA sequence: TGTGCCAGCAGCTTGCCAGTTCCCAACCCTGGCTACACCTTC.

There are many counts of this clonotype. The chain couples TRBV24-1 to TRBJ1-2; D is undetermined. V was trimmed by 6 bases and J by 4 bases, leaving 8 bases between them. The germline V gene encodes CDR1 KGHDR and CDR2 SFDVKD. The CDR3 length is 12 residues. In nucleotides, the CDR3 is TGTGCCACCAGTCGGGAGGGCTATGGCTACACCTTC. Its protein is CATSREGYGYTF.